Listed here are 23 T cell receptor beta chains from one sample, sequenced in a study of blood T cell repertoires in COVID-19. The assay was immunoSEQ multiplex PCR, and TCRdb's table has in-frame clones only and misses some. The sample comprises approximately 300,000 clones, 90% of which are singletons, and roughly 3.9% rests with the top ten. Sequenced input: PBMCs or T cells enriched from blood (not recorded which). These TCRs come from a woman younger than 45 who had been exposed to COVID-19.

CDR3 sequence reads: CASSKDRRVNQPQHF. CDR3 bases: TGTGCCAGCAGTAAGGACAGGCGGGTAAATCAGCCCCAGCATTTT. This chain uses TRBV27 with TRBJ1-5; 7 bases map to TRBD1. The germline gives CDR1 MNHEY, CDR2 SMNVEV (reference sequence). Unmatched junction bases numbered 8, after V lost 5 bases and J lost 4 bases. The length of the CDR3 is 15 residues.

The chain couples TRBV11-2 to TRBJ1-3; a weak D match, TRBD1 (6 bases). The CDR3 runs 14 residues. Looked up from germline, CDR1 is SGHAT and CDR2 is FQNNGV. The germline V and J ends were trimmed by 0 bases and 7 bases, with 10 bases remaining between them. CDR3 DNA: TGTGCCAGCAGCTTAGATTGGGGGCAGAACACCATATATTTT. Its protein product is CASSLDWGQNTIYF.

This chain joins TRBV9 and TRBJ1-3; D remains unclear. V lost 2 bases and J lost 2, with 14 bases in between. Germline V lookup: CDR1 SGDLS, CDR2 YYNGEE. CDR3 size: 16 residues. CDR3 sequence (DNA): TGTGCCAGCAGCGTGCTTGGAAGCGCAGCTGGAAACACCATATATTTT. Protein product: CASSVLGSAAGNTIYF.

The genes are TRBV10-1 and TRBJ2-3; 9 nucleotides match TRBD1. Germline-derived CDR1 and CDR2 are WNHNN and SYGVQD (reference sequence). J lost 6 bases, V lost 6 bases, and 13 bases had no gene match. CDR3 size: 16 residues. The CDR3 here is CASRTGGGNEGDTQYF. In DNA form, the CDR3 reads TGCGCCAGCAGAACAGGGGGCGGCAATGAGGGGGATACGCAGTATTTT.

This chain links TRBV7-2 with TRBJ1-6; 7 positions match TRBD1. V trimming: 5 bases; J trimming: 2 bases; junction bases outside the gene matches: 9. The CDR3 spans 17 residues. Germline CDR1 is SGHTA and CDR2 is FQGNSA. The CDR3 DNA reads TGTGCCAGCAGCGGCAGGGACAGCGGAACCTATAATTCACCCCTCCACTTT. It is translated as CASSGRDSGTYNSPLHF.

The chain joins TRBV6-5 to TRBJ1-6, with TRBD1 identical over 11 bases. Germline values: CDR1 MNHEY, CDR2 SVGAGI. The V and J ends lost 7 bases and 10 bases, in that order; junction bases with no gene match: 6. The CDR3 runs 14 residues. The CDR3 region is CASTGQGARSPLHF. The CDR3 nucleotides are TGTGCCAGCACTGGACAGGGGGCAAGGTCACCCCTCCACTTT.

V gene TRBV5-6 combines with J gene TRBJ2-3; D remains ambiguous. V shed 0 bases and J shed 2 bases, with 10 bases lying between them. The CDR3 runs 15 residues. Germline V gene sequence: CDR1 SGHDT, CDR2 YYEEEE. The CDR3 here is CASSLGQFFTDTQYF. The CDR3 coding sequence is TGTGCCAGCAGCTTGGGGCAGTTTTTCACAGATACGCAGTATTTT.

The chain joins TRBV28 to TRBJ1-2; 7 bases agree with TRBD1. The germline gives CDR1 MDHEN, CDR2 SYDVKM. The V and J ends lost 6 bases and 2 bases, in that order; junction bases with no gene match: 9. The CDR3 covers 15 residues. The CDR3 DNA reads TGTGCCAGCAGCTCCGGGACAGCTTTCAACTATGGCTACACCTTC. It encodes CASSSGTAFNYGYTF.

This clone has just a few counts. The gene calls are TRBV10-3 and TRBJ1-1, with TRBD1 matching 7 bases. Germline lookup yields CDR1 ENHRY and CDR2 SYGVKD. This CDR3 comprises 14 residues. V shed 6 bases and J 3 bases; nucleotides not matched to a gene: 7. The CDR3 DNA is TGTGCCATCAGCCGAGGGGGCCGGGACACTGAAGCTTTCTTT. Amino acids: CAISRGGRDTEAFF.

The rearrangement uses TRBV19 and TRBJ2-7; 8 positions match TRBD1. V lost 6 bases and J lost 4; bases outside the gene matches: 11. The CDR3 is 15 amino acids. Germline CDR1 and CDR2: LNHDA and SQIVND (reference sequence). The CDR3 bases are TGTGCCAGTAGGCGATCGACAGGGGCGGTTTACGAGCAGTACTTC. Translating gives CASRRSTGAVYEQYF.

The DNA of the CDR3 is TGTGCCAGTAAGATTCGACAGGGGGTTCTGAACACTGAAGCTTTCTTT. Its protein is CASKIRQGVLNTEAFF. The rearrangement joins TRBV11-2 to TRBJ1-1, with TRBD1 matching 9 bases. The V gene's germline CDR1 is SGHAT and CDR2 FQNNGV. The CDR3 has 16 amino acids. Trimming cost V 9 bases and J 0 bases; bases outside gene matches: 11.

V usage is TRBV20-1 and J usage is TRBJ2-5, with D maybe TRBD2 (5 bases). CDR1 DFQATT and CDR2 SNEGSKA come from the germline V gene (reference sequence). The CDR3 is 16 residues long. V lost 3 bases to trimming and J lost 1 base, with 18 bases between them. The CDR3 loop is CSASSGVEGFQETQYF. The CDR3 bases are TGCAGTGCTAGTTCGGGTGTAGAGGGTTTCCAAGAGACCCAGTACTTC.

V and J are TRBV18 and TRBJ1-5; a possible D gene is TRBD1 (6 bases). The V end lost 6 bases, the J end lost 6 bases, and 24 bases lay between the germline ends. CDR3 size: 17 residues. Germline CDR1 and CDR2: KGHSH and LQKENI. The CDR3, as DNA: TGTGCCAGCTCTTACCGGGACATGGGGTTAATCGGTCAGCCCCAGCATTTT. This sequence encodes CASSYRDMGLIGQPQHF.

V usage is TRBV6-5 and J usage is TRBJ1-1; D gene ambiguous. In germline, CDR1 is MNHEY, CDR2 SVGAGI. The ends were cut back, 2 bases at V and 3 bases at J, with 7 bases in the middle. The CDR3 covers 13 residues. DNA of the CDR3: TGTGCCAGCAGTTACGAGCGCTACACTGAAGCTTTCTTT. This encodes CASSYERYTEAFF.

The chain combines TRBV18 with TRBJ2-1; a weak D match, TRBD2 (7 bases). CDR3 length equals 15 residues. Between the trimmed V and J ends, which lost 3 bases and 9 bases, there was a span of 18 bases. Germline V gene data show CDR1 as KGHSH and CDR2 as LQKENI. The CDR3 DNA follows: TGTGCCAGCTCACCCGAGGGGGGGCCGGTGGTTGAGCAGTTCTTC. Translated: CASSPEGGPVVEQFF.

The chain combines TRBV18 with TRBJ2-1, with D uncertain. CDR1 is KGHSH, CDR2 LQKENI, per germline. CDR3 length equals 13 residues. The V gene lost 3 bases and the J gene lost 5 bases, with 8 bases spanning the gap. Here the CDR3 DNA reads TGTGCCAGCTCACCCCGGTCCCACAATGAGCAGTTCTTC. Protein sequence: CASSPRSHNEQFF.

The V gene is TRBV5-6, the J gene TRBJ2-7, with unresolved D. The CDR3 length is 15 residues. CDR1 is SGHDT and CDR2 is YYEEEE in the germline V gene. The ends were cut back, 0 bases at V and 0 bases at J, with 10 bases in the middle. CDR3 DNA sequence: TGTGCCAGCAGCTTGGTTCTGGGCAGCTCCTACGAGCAGTACTTC. Its translation is CASSLVLGSSYEQYF.

V is TRBV25-1 and J is TRBJ2-2, with 7 bases that match TRBD1. J lost 1 base, V lost 7 bases, and 3 bases had no gene match. This CDR3 contains 14 residues. Germline lookup yields CDR1 MGHDK and CDR2 SYGVNS. The CDR3: CASKGTENTGELFF. The CDR3 nucleotides are TGTGCCAGCAAAGGGACAGAGAACACCGGGGAGCTGTTTTTT.

The chain is built from TRBV4-1 and TRBJ1-3, with 11 bases aligning to TRBD1. Looked up from germline, CDR1 is MGHRA and CDR2 is YSYEKL. The CDR3 has 16 amino acids. The junction had 2 bases not matched to a gene; V was cut back by 4 bases and J by 0 bases. This chain's CDR3 is CASSRGQGVSGNTIYF. CDR3 bases: TGCGCCAGCAGCCGGGGACAGGGGGTCTCTGGAAACACCATATATTTT.

The V call is TRBV19, the J call TRBJ2-7, with TRBD1 matching 8 bases. V was clipped by 6 bases and J by 1 base; unmatched bases: 8. This CDR3 is 15 amino acids long. Looked up from germline, CDR1 is LNHDA and CDR2 is SQIVND (reference sequence). CDR3 DNA: TGTGCCAGTAGCCCCGGGACAGGAGCTTCCTACGAGCAGTACTTC. Translating gives CASSPGTGASYEQYF.

The chain couples TRBV10-3 to TRBJ2-7; D gene ambiguous. CDR1 ENHRY and CDR2 SYGVKD come from the germline V gene. Trimming took off 4 bases at V and 4 bases at J, with 5 bases between the two ends. CDR3 length: 11 residues. The CDR3 coding sequence is TGTGCCATCAGTGGGCAGTACGAGCAGTACTTC. Translation gives CAISGQYEQYF.

The chain has TRBV2 and TRBJ1-1; D gene unclear. Between the trimmed V and J ends, which lost 6 bases and 0 bases, there was a span of 8 bases. Germline CDR1 is SNHLY and CDR2 is FYNNEI. This CDR3 comprises 13 residues. The CDR3 loop is CASREIMNTEAFF. CDR3 DNA sequence: TGTGCCAGCAGAGAGATCATGAACACTGAAGCTTTCTTT.

About this clone itself: The same CDR3 also results from other DNA sequences found in this sample. V usage is TRBV19 and J usage is TRBJ2-7; a weak D match, TRBD1 (5 bases). CDR3 length equals 12 residues. From germline, CDR1 is LNHDA and CDR2 SQIVND (reference sequence). Trimming pared 3 bases from V and 5 bases from J, leaving 8 bases between. This CDR3 is CASSIQGNEQYF. CDR3 nucleotide sequence: TGTGCCAGTAGTATTCAGGGAAACGAGCAGTACTTC. The full variable domain, with the rest looked up from reference TRBV19 and TRBJ2-7, is DGGITQSPKYLFRKEGQNVTLSCEQNLNHDAMYWYRQDPGQGLRLIYYSQIVNDFQKGDIAEGYSVSREKKESFPLTVTSAQKNPTAFYLCASSIQGNEQYFGPGTRLTVT.